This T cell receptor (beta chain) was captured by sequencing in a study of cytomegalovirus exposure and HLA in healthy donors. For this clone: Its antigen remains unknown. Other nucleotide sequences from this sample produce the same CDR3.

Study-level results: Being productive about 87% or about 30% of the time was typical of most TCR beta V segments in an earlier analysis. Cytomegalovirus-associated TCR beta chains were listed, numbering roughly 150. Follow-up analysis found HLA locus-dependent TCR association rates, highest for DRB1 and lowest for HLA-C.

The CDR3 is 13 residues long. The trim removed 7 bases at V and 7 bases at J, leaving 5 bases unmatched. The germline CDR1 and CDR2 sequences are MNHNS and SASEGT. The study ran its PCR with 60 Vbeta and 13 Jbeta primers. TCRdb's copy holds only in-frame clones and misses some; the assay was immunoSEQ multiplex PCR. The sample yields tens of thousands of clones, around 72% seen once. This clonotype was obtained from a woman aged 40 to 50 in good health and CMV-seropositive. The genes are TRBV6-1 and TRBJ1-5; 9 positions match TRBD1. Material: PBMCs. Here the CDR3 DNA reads TGTGCCAGCACGGGACAGGGAGGACAGCCCCAGCATTTT. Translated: CASTGQGGQPQHF.